A single sample gave rise to the 22 T cell receptor beta chains below, sequenced in a study of human T cells and chemical hapten exposure. As to time point: patch test 3, about 24 weeks after DPC sensitization. Documented treatment: therapeutic diphenylcyclopropenone sensitization with weekly scalp DPC. In TCRdb, the RACE reads were re-called with MiXCR into one record per CDR3 protein. This table has about 160,000 distinct CDR3 sequences, about 27% appearing once. This sample comprised whole blood, obtained in connection with sensitization to the hapten diphenylcyclopropenone (DPC). These receptors all stem from a woman between 18 and 29 years old with alopecia areata. Some clones in this sample may be carry-over from other donors' samples.

This clonotype was counted a few times. The chain joins TRBV29-1 to TRBJ2-1; D is possibly TRBD1 (6 bases). Per germline, CDR1 SQVTM and CDR2 ANQGSEA. Trimming stripped 4 bases from V and 7 bases from J, with 17 bases between. This CDR3 comprises 14 residues. The CDR3 protein is CSVGNLGAENEQFF. The DNA for the CDR3 is TGCAGCGTTGGCAATTTGGGGGCGGAAAATGAGCAGTTCTTC.

The rearrangement uses TRBV4-1 and TRBJ2-7; 8 bases map to TRBD2. V shed 0 bases, J shed 7 bases, and the junction held 5 bases outside the gene matches. Germline V CDR1 and CDR2: MGHRA, YSYEKL. The length of the CDR3 is 14 residues. CDR3 sequence: CASSQENVAGEQYF. The CDR3 DNA reads TGCGCCAGCAGCCAAGAAAACGTAGCGGGGGAGCAGTACTTC.

This clonotype was seen a handful of times. This sequence joins TRBV20-1 and TRBJ2-1; 7 positions agree with TRBD2. The CDR3 sequence is 18 residues long. The germline CDR1 and CDR2 sequences are DFQATT and SNEGSKA (reference sequence). The junction had 13 bases not matched to a gene; V was cut back by 2 bases and J by 0 bases. The CDR3 sequence: CSARLPSKRDSSYNEQFF. The CDR3 nucleotides are TGCAGTGCTAGATTGCCTTCGAAGCGGGATAGCTCCTACAATGAGCAGTTCTTC.

V usage is TRBV29-1 and J usage is TRBJ2-6; no reliable D call. V lost 7 bases and J lost 0, with 16 bases in between. This CDR3 contains 16 residues. CDR1 and CDR2 (germline): SQVTM, ANQGSEA. This CDR3 is CSAGNSATSGANVLTF. CDR3 sequence (DNA): TGCAGCGCTGGTAACAGCGCGACCTCTGGGGCCAACGTCCTGACTTTC.

This sequence joins TRBV12-3 or TRBV12-4 and TRBJ2-3; D uncertain. This CDR3 has 11 amino acids. The V and J ends lost 6 bases and 6 bases respectively, with 7 bases between them. The CDR3 coding sequence is TGTGCCAGCAGATTCGGGGATACGCAGTATTTT. It translates to CASRFGDTQYF.

Many counts were recorded for this clonotype. The genes are TRBV29-1 and TRBJ2-5; the D gene is possibly TRBD2 (5 bases). V dropped 7 bases and J dropped 5 bases, with 8 bases sitting between them. The CDR3 totals 10 residues. Germline V lookup: CDR1 SQVTM, CDR2 ANQGSEA. CDR3 nucleotide sequence: TGCAGCGCGGGGTCGGAGACCCAGTACTTC. Translating it yields CSAGSETQYF.

The chain recombines TRBV5-1 with TRBJ2-3; D might be TRBD2 (5 bases). The germline V gene encodes CDR1 SGHRS and CDR2 YFSETQ. The V gene lost 6 bases and the J gene lost 3 bases, with 11 bases spanning the gap. The CDR3 is 13 amino acids. This CDR3 reads CASNDYRTDTQYF. The CDR3 DNA is TGCGCCAGCAATGACTACCGAACAGATACGCAGTATTTT.

For the CDR3, the DNA is TGTGCCAGCAGTCAGCCGACTAGCGGGAGGGGGGAGACCCAGTACTTC. It codes for CASSQPTSGRGETQYF. The V call is TRBV12-3 or TRBV12-4, the J call TRBJ2-5; 14 nucleotides line up with TRBD2. Trimming removed 5 bases from V and 5 bases from J; junction bases left unmatched: 7. The CDR3 is 16 residues long.

This clonotype has only a few counts. This chain connects TRBV11-3 to TRBJ2-3, with 9 bases aligning to TRBD1. The CDR3 spans 12 residues. Germline V gene data show CDR1 as SGHNT and CDR2 as YENEEA. V lost 5 bases to trimming and J lost 9 bases; unmatched junction nucleotides: 3. CDR3 residues: CASSPGQGTQYF. The DNA of the CDR3 is TGTGCCAGCAGCCCCGGACAGGGGACGCAGTATTTT.

V and J are TRBV6-2 or TRBV6-3 and TRBJ1-1; weak D call: TRBD1 (6 bases). Germline CDR1 MNHEY, CDR2 SVGEGT. V gave up 6 bases and J gave up 7 bases, with 12 bases separating them. The CDR3 has 12 amino acids. CDR3 residues: CASSPGTFEAFF. The CDR3 DNA follows: TGTGCCAGCAGCCCGGGGACATTTGAAGCTTTCTTT.

For this clonotype: One junction end does not reproduce the germline sequence, and a read error may be involved. The rearrangement links TRBV4-3 to TRBJ2-3; 7 bases align to TRBD2. CDR3 length equals 18 residues. Germline CDR1 is LGHNA and CDR2 is YSLEER. CDR3 sequence (DNA): TGTGCCAGCAGCCAAGATTTCATCGGGGGGACTAGCACAGATACGCAGTATTTT. It yields the protein CASSQDFIGGTSTDTQYF.

The V call is TRBV5-6, the J call TRBJ2-1; either TRBD1 or TRBD2 may supply D (6 bases each). Deletions cut 4 bases from V and 6 bases from J, with 17 bases between. Germline V gene sequence: CDR1 SGHDT, CDR2 YYEEEE. The CDR3 totals 15 residues. The CDR3, as DNA: TGTGCCAGCAGCCCGGGGAGGACAGTAGGCAATGAGCAGTTCTTC. Translation gives CASSPGRTVGNEQFF.

Comments on this clonotype: The junction differs from germline at one of its ends, possibly a read error. The chain links TRBV7-2 to TRBJ2-3; TRBD2 aligns across 8 bases. This CDR3 has 16 residues. The germline V gene has CDR1 SGHTA and CDR2 FQGNSA. The DNA of the CDR3 is TGTGTCAGCAGCTTAGCATTAGCGGGACTTTGGGATACGCAGTATTTT. This translates into CVSSLALAGLWDTQYF.

The chain combines TRBV6-2 or TRBV6-3 with TRBJ2-4; D is possibly TRBD1 or TRBD2 (5 bases each). The CDR3 consists of 15 residues. Germline-derived CDR1 and CDR2 are MNHEY and SVGEGT. Trimming cost V 9 bases and J 1 base, with 16 bases left between them. Here the CDR3 reads CASTVGELAKNIQYF. The CDR3 DNA reads as TGTGCCAGTACGGTGGGGGAGTTGGCCAAAAACATTCAGTACTTC.

V is TRBV24-1 and J is TRBJ2-5; tentative D call: TRBD1 (6 bases). Per the germline V gene, CDR1 is KGHDR and CDR2 is SFDVKD. V lost 6 bases to trimming and J lost 1 base, with 11 bases between them. This CDR3 is built from 14 residues. The CDR3 spells CATSIGQFQETQYF. DNA of the CDR3: TGTGCCACCAGTATCGGACAGTTCCAAGAGACCCAGTACTTC.

This clonotype has only a few counts. The rearrangement links TRBV2 to TRBJ1-6; 8 positions match TRBD1. CDR3 length: 13 residues. J was trimmed by 10 bases and V by 6 bases; bases with no gene match: 5. From germline, CDR1 is SNHLY and CDR2 FYNNEI. Here the CDR3 reads CASRPDRESPLHF. CDR3 sequence (DNA): TGTGCCAGCAGGCCGGACAGGGAATCACCCCTCCACTTT.

The DNA for the CDR3 is TGCGCCAGCTCCCCAGGGACAGGTTGGAATGAGCAGTTCTTC. It translates to CASSPGTGWNEQFF. V usage is TRBV10-2 and J usage is TRBJ2-1; 8 nucleotides line up with TRBD1. The length of the CDR3 is 14 residues. The germline gives CDR1 WSHSY, CDR2 SAAADI. Trimming at V came to 8 bases and at J to 7 bases, leaving 10 bases not matched to a gene.

V is TRBV11-2 and J is TRBJ1-6; 10 nucleotides agree with TRBD1. CDR1 is SGHAT and CDR2 is FQNNGV in the germline V gene. The CDR3 is made up of 13 amino acids. Losses at the gene ends were 10 bases for V and 6 bases for J; bases not matched to a gene: 3. DNA of the CDR3: TGTGCCATCCGGGACAGGGGTAATTCACCCCTCCACTTT. Translating gives CAIRDRGNSPLHF.

This clonotype turned up a few times. The CDR3 is CASSQGGLAGAREQFF. DNA for the CDR3: TGCGCCAGCAGCCAAGGTGGACTAGCGGGAGCGAGGGAGCAGTTCTTC. This rearrangement joins TRBV4-1 to TRBJ2-1, with 13 bases identical to TRBD2. Germline loops: CDR1 MGHRA, CDR2 YSYEKL. The CDR3 contains 16 residues. V was clipped by 1 base and J by 10 bases; unmatched bases: 7.

The V call is TRBV27, the J call TRBJ1-2; TRBD1 matches 8 bases. The length of the CDR3 is 13 residues. V dropped 7 bases and J dropped 3; count of bases not matched to a gene: 4. Per the germline V gene, CDR1 is MNHEY and CDR2 is SMNVEV (reference sequence). The CDR3 region is CASTKTGDYGYTF. CDR3 DNA: TGTGCCAGCACCAAGACAGGGGACTATGGCTACACCTTC.

CDR3 sequence: CASRRTLVGIQYF. The CDR3 region has the DNA TGTGCCAGCAGGAGGACCCTCGTGGGCATTCAGTACTTC. The rearrangement joins TRBV6-2 or TRBV6-3 to TRBJ2-4; no definite D call. Germline CDR1 is MNHEY and CDR2 is SVGEGT. The CDR3 extends over 13 amino acids. The germline V and J ends were trimmed by 6 bases and 9 bases, with 15 bases remaining between them.

V gene TRBV18 combines with J gene TRBJ2-5; the D is unclear. The germline V gene has CDR1 KGHSH and CDR2 LQKENI. V was trimmed by 2 bases and J by 4 bases, leaving 8 bases between them. This CDR3 has 13 residues. The CDR3 here is CASSPGVRETQYF. DNA of the CDR3: TGTGCCAGCTCACCAGGGGTCAGAGAGACCCAGTACTTC.